The present entry profiles one T cell receptor (beta chain) with its context. These data belong to a study of T cell changes during pregnancy in multiple sclerosis. Germline CDR1 and CDR2: ENHRY and SYGVKD. The CDR3 totals 14 residues. Trimming left V 4 bases short and J 6 bases short, with 13 bases between. Clones were read by immunoSEQ multiplex PCR, and TCRdb kept only the in-frame ones, dropping some. The profile shows around 70,000 clones, 90% to 95% of them singletons. V usage is TRBV10-3 and J usage is TRBJ1-5; TRBD1 might be the D (5 bases). This clonotype was obtained from a female donor with multiple sclerosis, enrolled in a pregnancy study. Sequenced here: peripheral blood, sampled in the third trimester of pregnancy. CDR3 protein: CAISAWGGAQPQHF. The CDR3 region has the DNA TGTGCCATCAGTGCATGGGGAGGGGCTCAGCCCCAGCATTTT.